A selection of T cell receptor beta chains follows, all from one sample in a study of cytomegalovirus exposure and HLA in healthy donors. Sequencing used immunoSEQ multiplex PCR; TCRdb keeps in-frame clones, though not all of them. The sample includes fewer than 150,000 clones, over 65% of them seen just once. Material for sequencing was PBMCs. The receptors shown here come from a woman aged 50 to 60 in good health and CMV-seropositive. The conserved cysteine and the conserved F or W are not part of the CDR3 here. Each record gives: J gene, V gene, D gene, CDR3 protein. The D gene is left open where the match is weak.

TRBJ2-7 | TRBV7-9 | . | ASSLPGLYEQY
TRBJ2-7 | TRBV7-8 | TRBD1 | ASSLGGTGGHEQY
TRBJ1-6 | TRBV9 | TRBD1 | ASSDSPSRGHDSPLH
TRBJ2-3 | TRBV7-9 | . | ASSLGEVWSTDTQY
TRBJ2-5 | TRBV7-9 | . | ASSLDRDAYQETQY
TRBJ1-5 | TRBV21-1 | . | ASSKPSPERRQNRVCQPQH
TRBJ2-7 | TRBV10-3 | . | AISEHPRGYEQY
TRBJ2-7 | TRBV2 | . | ASSDLVRGVEQY
TRBJ2-7 | TRBV15 | . | ATSRPSYEQY
TRBJ2-1 | TRBV5-6 | TRBD2 | ASSFIISGNSYNEQF
TRBJ2-5 | TRBV19 | TRBD2 | ASSTPGGQETQY
TRBJ1-4 | TRBV30 | TRBD1 | ACTRQGSRNEKLF
TRBJ1-5 | TRBV19 | TRBD1 | ASIGQGALNQPQH
TRBJ1-5 | TRBV2 | . | ASAYQGGTIWNQPQH
TRBJ2-7 | TRBV5-1 | . | ASRPGAETTYEQY
TRBJ2-1 | TRBV7-2 | TRBD2 | ASSRGGGDEQF
TRBJ1-1 | TRBV9 | . | ASSPRGGAGTEAF
TRBJ1-3 | TRBV7-9 | . | ASSLRFYQGDTIY
TRBJ2-6 | TRBV11-2 | . | ASSISGAGANVLT
TRBJ1-1 | TRBV9 | . | ASSVWALNTEAF
. | TRBV29-1 | . | SVLRGLNYEQY
TRBJ2-2 | TRBV9 | . | ASSVGGIDTGELF
TRBJ2-1 | TRBV29-1 | TRBD2 | SVGTSGIYNEQF
TRBJ2-2 | TRBV4-1 | . | ASSHGSPRGELF
. | TRBV6-5 | . | ASSLRASSYEQY
TRBJ1-1 | TRBV2 | . | ASSYNGAMNTEAF
TRBJ1-2 | TRBV28 | TRBD1 | ASLGRGRDYGYT
TRBJ1-1 | TRBV7-9 | . | ASSLGSMNTEAF
TRBJ2-7 | TRBV5-4 | TRBD1 | ASSLALQGAYEQY
TRBJ2-5 | TRBV15 | TRBD1 | ATSGPTGAETQY
TRBJ2-1 | TRBV4-1 | TRBD1 | ASSLPGQGRGTNEQF
TRBJ1-1 | TRBV19 | . | ASSITGNTEAF
TRBJ2-5 | TRBV7-2 | . | ASSSQTAGETQY
TRBJ2-7 | TRBV6-1 | TRBD1 | ASRGTGQGTYEQY
TRBJ1-5 | TRBV30 | TRBD1 | AWSVQGEPQH
TRBJ1-2 | TRBV9 | . | ASTAGGAGEDYGYT
TRBJ1-1 | TRBV19 | . | ASRGRANTEAF
TRBJ1-6 | TRBV6-4 | . | ASRRGTGEGILH
TRBJ2-7 | TRBV7-2 | TRBD1 | ASSHRDRFSYEQY
TRBJ2-5 | TRBV7-9 | TRBD2 | ASSLPPGAGDAETQY
TRBJ1-4 | TRBV7-9 | TRBD1 | ASSFGQATNEKLF
TRBJ2-1 | TRBV12-5 | TRBD2 | ASGSGTSGRSEQF
TRBJ2-7 | TRBV29-1 | TRBD1 | SGGPGQGYEQY
TRBJ2-1 | TRBV6-5 | . | ASSYSGLAYNEQF
TRBJ2-3 | TRBV7-9 | . | ASSLEGIRQY
TRBJ2-5 | TRBV16 | . | ASGKRTAKETQY
TRBJ2-1 | TRBV7-9 | . | ASLEPRKYNEQF
TRBJ2-3 | TRBV18 | TRBD2 | ASLTSGSFDTQY
TRBJ2-1 | TRBV18 | . | ASSPLGGRYNEQF
TRBJ2-7 | TRBV28 | TRBD2 | ASSQGLATAGQY
TRBJ1-1 | TRBV30 | . | AWATGLNTEAF
TRBJ2-5 | TRBV7-2 | . | ASSPGLGGAGETQY
TRBJ1-1 | TRBV12-5 | . | ASGPPTGGNTEAF
TRBJ1-2 | TRBV6-1 | . | ASSTRVGYGYT
TRBJ1-2 | TRBV7-9 | . | ASSYGHSGYT
TRBJ1-1 | TRBV30 | . | AWSVQFPAGAEAF